This record looks at one TCR beta chain sequence and its context. What it binds is not known. These data are taken from a study of cytomegalovirus exposure and HLA in healthy donors. Germline-derived CDR1 and CDR2 are SGHVS and FQNEAQ. Trimming shortened V by 5 bases and J by 4 bases, and 15 bases separated the two germline ends. This CDR3 has 14 residues. Primers for the PCR totalled 60 Vbeta and 13 Jbeta. Profiled with immunoSEQ multiplex PCR; TCRdb holds only in-frame clones, not every one. The sample yields under 90,000 clones, about three quarters seen once. Study-wide points: One later analysis reportedly identified an Asian-associated ancestry cluster that showed fewer N-insertions than the 666-donor mean.

Participants comprised healthy donors of bone marrow. What was sequenced was PBMCs. The rearrangement links TRBV7-8 to TRBJ2-7, with D unresolved. The TCR sequence derives from a man aged 50-60 years in good health and CMV-seropositive. CDR3 DNA sequence: TGTGCCAGCAGCCCAGAGAGGATTAGTTACGAGCAGTACTTC. Translating it yields CASSPERISYEQYF. The full variable domain, completed using reference TRBV7-8 and TRBJ2-7, is GAGVSQSPRYKVAKRGQDVALRCDPISGHVSLFWYQQALGQGPEFLTYFQNEAQLDKSGLPSDRFFAERPEGSVSTLKIQRTQQEDSAVYLCASSPERISYEQYFGPGTRLTVT.